The 5 T cell receptor beta chains presented below share a single source sample, sequenced in a study of T cell responses to AZD1222 COVID-19 vaccine. The protocol was immunoSEQ multiplex PCR, while the TCRdb copy is restricted to in-frame clones and leaves out a portion. The sample holds 150,000 or so clones; 92% are singletons and the top ten take around 1.3%. The specimen was peripheral blood, collected on day 0 of AZD1222 vaccination. Every receptor here comes from an adult in good health.

In DNA, the CDR3 is TGTGCCAGCAGTGAAACGGCAGGCTATAGGTCGCAGTACTTC. Its translation: CASSETAGYRSQYF. V gene TRBV6-1 combines with J gene TRBJ2-7; D gene ambiguous. The length of the CDR3 is 14 residues. Trimming took off 2 bases at V and 9 bases at J, with 17 bases between the two ends. Germline CDR1 and CDR2: MNHNS and SASEGT.

The chain combines TRBV30 with TRBJ1-4; D is possibly TRBD1 (6 bases). Germline CDR1 reads GTSNPN; CDR2 reads SVGIG (reference sequence). Trimming took off 2 bases at V and 5 bases at J, with 12 bases between the two ends. CDR3 size: 14 residues. The DNA of the CDR3 is TGTGCCTGGAGTCTGACAGGAATAAATGAAAAACTGTTTTTT. Encoded protein: CAWSLTGINEKLFF. The full variable domain, completed using reference TRBV30 and TRBJ1-4, is SQTIHQWPATLVQPVGSPLSLECTVEGTSNPNLYWYRQAAGRGLQLLFYSVGIGQISSEVPQNLSASRPQDRQFILSSKKLLLSDSGFYLCAWSLTGINEKLFFGSGTQLSVL.

The CDR3 DNA is TGTGCCAGTAGTATCAGGGGAGAAGGAAACAATGAGCAGTTCTTC. As protein: CASSIRGEGNNEQFF. V usage is TRBV19 and J usage is TRBJ2-1; the D gene is possibly TRBD1 (6 bases). Germline V gene data show CDR1 as LNHDA and CDR2 as SQIVND (reference sequence). Trimming removed 3 bases from V and 5 bases from J, with 14 bases in between. The CDR3 is made up of 15 amino acids.

This sequence joins TRBV28 and TRBJ1-3; tentatively, D is TRBD1 (6 bases). V lost 5 bases and J lost 4, with 15 bases in between. This CDR3 is built from 15 residues. The germline V gene has CDR1 MDHEN and CDR2 SYDVKM. The CDR3 DNA reads TGTGCCAGCAGTCACAGGGAGACGCGAGGAAACACCATATATTTT. It codes for CASSHRETRGNTIYF. The complete variable domain, with remaining parts taken from reference TRBV28 and TRBJ1-3, reads DVKVTQSSRYLVKRTGEKVFLECVQDMDHENMFWYRQDPGLGLRLIYFSYDVKMKEKGDIPEGYSVSREKKERFSLILESASTNQTSMYLCASSHRETRGNTIYFGEGSWLTVV.

The gene calls are TRBV10-3 and TRBJ2-3; possible D gene TRBD2, 6 bases. Germline V gives CDR1 ENHRY, CDR2 SYGVKD. The CDR3 totals 15 residues. V was shortened by 4 bases and J by 0 bases, with 11 bases between the two germline ends. The CDR3 DNA sequence: TGTGCCATCAGTGCCACTAGCCGGAGCACAGATACGCAGTATTTT. Protein sequence: CAISATSRSTDTQYF.